The 6 T cell receptor beta chains below were found in one sample sequenced in a study of cytomegalovirus exposure and HLA in healthy donors. Primers for the PCR totalled 60 Vbeta and 13 Jbeta. Profiled with immunoSEQ multiplex PCR; TCRdb holds only in-frame clones, not every one. The table lists some 170,000 clones, 75% to 80% of them singletons. The sample consisted of PBMCs. The receptors here all came from a man aged 35-49 years in good health and CMV-seropositive.

The V gene is TRBV7-8, the J gene TRBJ2-7; TRBD1 agrees at 8 bases. After removal of 2 bases from V and 0 bases from J, the junction contained 12 bases not matched to a gene. The CDR3 is 18 amino acids. CDR1 SGHVS and CDR2 FQNEAQ come from the germline V gene. Here the CDR3 DNA reads TGTGCCAGCAGCTTACAACCCTCAGGGGGCACGAGCTCCTACGAGCAGTACTTC. Translated, it gives CASSLQPSGGTSSYEQYF.

The V gene is TRBV9, the J gene TRBJ2-2, with 7 positions matching TRBD2. Germline CDR1 and CDR2: SGDLS and YYNGEE. This CDR3 has 13 residues. V was pared by 3 bases and J by 6 bases, with 2 bases of the junction left unmatched. In DNA form, the CDR3 reads TGTGCCAGCAGCGAGACTAGCCCCGGGGAGCTGTTTTTT. It yields the protein CASSETSPGELFF.

The chain recombines TRBV5-1 with TRBJ2-2; 7 nucleotides align to TRBD1. The CDR3 has 16 amino acids. J was trimmed by 4 bases and V by 3 bases; bases with no gene match: 9. Germline V gene lookup returns CDR1 SGHRS and CDR2 YFSETQ. CDR3 in DNA: TGCGCCAGCAGCTCAGAACCGGGACAGTTCACCGGGGAGCTGTTTTTT. Its translation: CASSSEPGQFTGELFF. Together with reference TRBV5-1 and TRBJ2-2, the CDR3 gives the full variable domain: KAGVTQTPRYLIKTRGQQVTLSCSPISGHRSVSWYQQTPGQGLQFLFEYFSETQRNKGNFPGRFSGRQFSNSRSEMNVSTLELGDSALYLCASSSEPGQFTGELFFGEGSRLTVL.

This clone appeared a single time. The chain employs TRBV5-4 and TRBJ1-4; no firm D call. CDR1 is SGHNT, CDR2 YYREEE, per germline (reference sequence). V was pared by 0 bases and J by 3 bases, with 12 bases between. The length of the CDR3 is 16 residues. CDR3 nucleotides: TGTGCCAGCAGCTTGGGAAGGTCCGAGGCTAATGAAAAACTGTTTTTT. Protein: CASSLGRSEANEKLFF.

The gene calls are TRBV2 and TRBJ2-7, with TRBD1 as a possible D gene (5 bases). Germline CDR1 reads SNHLY; CDR2 reads FYNNEI. The CDR3 sequence is 14 residues long. V lost 2 bases and J 4 bases, leaving 12 bases between the germline ends. The CDR3 nucleotides are TGTGCCAGCAGTGAAACCAGACAGTCATACGAGCAGTACTTC. Amino acid sequence: CASSETRQSYEQYF.

The chain has TRBV6-5 and TRBJ2-5, with 9 positions matching TRBD1. CDR1 is MNHEY, CDR2 SVGAGI, per germline. This CDR3 spans 16 amino acids. With 0 bases clipped from V and 4 bases from J, the junction kept 6 bases outside the gene matches. The CDR3 protein is CASSYSGTGKSETQYF. The CDR3 nucleotides read TGTGCCAGCAGTTACTCGGGGACAGGGAAGTCAGAGACCCAGTACTTC.